The next 31 T cell receptor beta chains were all read from a single sample in a study of blood T cell repertoires in COVID-19. Sequencing was performed with immunoSEQ multiplex PCR; in TCRdb, only in-frame clones are kept and a portion is missing. This table holds 200,000 to 300,000 clones, approximately 90% found once. The sample consisted of PBMCs or T cells enriched from blood (not recorded which). These receptors were taken from a woman aged 25 to 39 with acute COVID-19.

V is TRBV11-2 and J is TRBJ2-7; no firm D call. The CDR3 totals 17 residues. Trimming cost V 1 base and J 4 bases, with 20 bases left between them. Germline V CDR1 and CDR2: SGHAT, FQNNGV. CDR3 nucleotide sequence: TGTGCCAGCAGCTTAGGCAGTTGGTGGGCCGTCTTGTACGAGCAGTACTTC. Its translation: CASSLGSWWAVLYEQYF. The full variable domain, rest sourced from reference TRBV11-2 and TRBJ2-7, is EAGVAQSPRYKIIEKRQSVAFWCNPISGHATLYWYQQILGQGPKLLIQFQNNGVVDDSQLPKDRFSAERLKGVDSTLKIQPAKLEDSAVYLCASSLGSWWAVLYEQYFGPGTRLTVT.

This chain links TRBV5-1 with TRBJ2-7; D call uncertain. From germline, CDR1 is SGHRS and CDR2 YFSETQ. The CDR3 extends over 11 amino acids. V gave up 5 bases and J gave up 3 bases, with 6 bases separating them. CDR3 residues: CASSSVYEQYF. DNA of the CDR3: TGCGCCAGCAGTTCGGTCTACGAGCAGTACTTC.

The rearrangement links TRBV15 to TRBJ2-1, with D unresolved. The V end lost 1 base, the J end lost 8 bases, and 6 bases lay between the germline ends. The CDR3 runs to 12 residues. Germline lookup yields CDR1 LNHNV and CDR2 YYDKDF (reference sequence). In DNA form, the CDR3 reads TGTGCCACCAGCAGAGCGTTCGATGAGCAGTTCTTC. Protein: CATSRAFDEQFF.

The J gene is TRBJ1-2, the V gene TRBV7-9; D unclear. V shed 5 bases and J shed 6 bases, with 16 bases lying between them. The CDR3 loop spans 14 amino acids. CDR1 is SEHNR, CDR2 FQNEAQ, per germline (reference sequence). CDR3: CASSRRRVYDGYTF. CDR3 sequence (DNA): TGTGCCAGCAGCCGAAGGAGGGTTTACGATGGCTACACCTTC.

Comments on this clone: This sample also contains other DNA sequences that code for the same CDR3. V and J are TRBV11-2 and TRBJ2-5; the D gene is possibly TRBD2 (6 bases). V shed 4 bases and J shed 5 bases, with 11 bases lying between them. Germline loops: CDR1 SGHAT, CDR2 FQNNGV. The CDR3 loop spans 13 amino acids. The DNA for the CDR3 is TGTGCCAGCAGCTCGGGACTTAGGGAGACCCAGTACTTC. It yields the protein CASSSGLRETQYF.

The rearrangement joins TRBV2 to TRBJ1-2, with 9 bases aligning to TRBD1. V shed 8 bases, J shed 1 base, and the junction held 5 bases outside the gene matches. Germline V lookup: CDR1 SNHLY, CDR2 FYNNEI. CDR3 length equals 14 residues. CDR3 region: CASSGQGLNYGYTF. The CDR3 DNA reads as TGTGCCAGCTCGGGACAGGGCCTTAACTATGGCTACACCTTC.

This chain uses TRBV5-4 with TRBJ1-2, with TRBD1 identical over 9 bases. V shed 6 bases, J shed 1 base, and the junction held 10 bases outside the gene matches. Germline CDR1 reads SGHNT; CDR2 reads YYREEE (reference sequence). The CDR3 is 16 residues long. The CDR3 reads CASKLGQGFNNYGYTF. In nucleotides, the CDR3 is TGTGCCAGCAAACTGGGACAGGGCTTTAATAACTATGGCTACACCTTC. The complete variable domain, with remaining parts taken from reference TRBV5-4 and TRBJ1-2, reads ETGVTQSPTHLIKTRGQQVTLRCSSQSGHNTVSWYQQALGQGPQFIFQYYREEENGRGNFPPRFSGLQFPNYSSELNVNALELDDSALYLCASKLGQGFNNYGYTFGSGTRLTVV.

This chain links TRBV15 with TRBJ2-1; perhaps TRBD2 as D (5 bases). V lost 4 bases and J lost 9, with 13 bases in between. CDR1 LNHNV and CDR2 YYDKDF come from the germline V gene (reference sequence). The CDR3 covers 13 residues. CDR3 region: CATSNQYEGEQFF. The CDR3 nucleotides read TGTGCCACCAGCAATCAATACGAGGGTGAGCAGTTCTTC.

V gene TRBV11-2 combines with J gene TRBJ1-2; D is unresolved. Germline loops: CDR1 SGHAT, CDR2 FQNNGV. Trimming pared 5 bases from V and 7 bases from J, leaving 23 bases between. This CDR3 is built from 16 residues. The CDR3 region has the DNA TGTGCCAGCAGCGCCGCGGAGCACCTTACCCAGTCTGGCTACACCTTC. Its translation is CASSAAEHLTQSGYTF.

The chain couples TRBV6-2 or TRBV6-3 to TRBJ1-2, with 7 bases identical to TRBD1. The length of the CDR3 is 14 residues. The trim removed 4 bases at V and 3 bases at J, leaving 5 bases unmatched. The germline CDR1 and CDR2 sequences are MNHEY and SVGEGT. Here the CDR3 reads CASSLGDRDYGYTF. The CDR3 DNA is TGTGCCAGCAGTTTAGGGGACAGAGACTATGGCTACACCTTC.

This chain uses TRBV12-3 or TRBV12-4 with TRBJ1-1, with D perhaps TRBD1 (5 bases). Trimming took off 1 base at V and 11 bases at J, with 11 bases between the two ends. CDR3 length equals 12 residues. CDR3 nucleotide sequence: TGTGCCAGCAGTTTAGTGGCGGGGGTGGCTTTCTTT. Amino acid sequence: CASSLVAGVAFF.

The V gene is TRBV4-3, the J gene TRBJ1-1; tentative D call: TRBD1 (5 bases). The CDR3 sequence is 14 residues long. Looked up from germline, CDR1 is LGHNA and CDR2 is YSLEER. V was clipped by 4 bases and J by 5 bases, with 14 bases between them. This chain's CDR3 is CASSPGVGGTEAFF. CDR3 sequence (DNA): TGCGCCAGCAGCCCCGGAGTTGGGGGGACTGAAGCTTTCTTT.

This clone was counted a single time. The chain uses TRBV1 and TRBJ1-1; TRBD1, as called in the table, went unchecked against the DNA. TRBV1 is designated a pseudogene. This CDR3 is built from 14 residues. The CDR3 DNA reads as TGCACCAGCAGCCACCAAGAGGGGGCCACTGAAGCTTTCTTT. Translation: CTSSHQEGATEAFF.

CDR3 bases: TGTGCCAGCTCACCTGGTGTGTCGGGCACAGATACGCAGTATTTT. Translating gives CASSPGVSGTDTQYF. V usage is TRBV18 and J usage is TRBJ2-3; D is unclear. Germline lookup yields CDR1 KGHSH and CDR2 LQKENI. This CDR3 contains 15 residues. V dropped 3 bases and J dropped 1 base, with 11 bases sitting between them.

The CDR3, as DNA: TGTGCCAGCGCCAGGGGCTCTAATGAAAAACTGTTTTTT. Encoded protein: CASARGSNEKLFF. The V and J genes are TRBV25-1 and TRBJ1-4, with D possibly being TRBD1 (6 bases). V was cut by 8 bases and J by 3 bases, with 10 bases left in between. Germline assignment: CDR1 MGHDK and CDR2 SYGVNS. The CDR3 runs to 13 residues.

The J gene is TRBJ2-2, the V gene TRBV11-2, with D possibly matching TRBD2 (6 bases). With 0 bases removed from V and 3 bases from J, the gap between germline ends came to 14 bases. The germline V gene encodes CDR1 SGHAT and CDR2 FQNNGV. This CDR3 contains 17 residues. The CDR3 reads CASSLDLGGSYTGELFF. In DNA form, the CDR3 reads TGTGCCAGCAGCTTAGATCTTGGGGGGTCTTACACCGGGGAGCTGTTTTTT.

The chain is built from TRBV11-2 and TRBJ1-3; 9 bases map to TRBD1. The CDR3 totals 16 residues. Losses at the gene ends were 3 bases for V and 5 bases for J; bases not matched to a gene: 8. The germline V gene has CDR1 SGHAT and CDR2 FQNNGV. The CDR3: CASSFTGTGKRNTIYF. In DNA form, the CDR3 reads TGTGCCAGCAGCTTCACCGGGACAGGGAAGAGAAACACCATATATTTT.

This sequence joins TRBV13 and TRBJ2-1, with TRBD1 matching 7 bases. Trimming cost V 0 bases and J 7 bases; bases outside gene matches: 9. Germline loops: CDR1 PRHDT, CDR2 FYEKMQ (reference sequence). There are 16 residues in the CDR3. The CDR3 DNA reads as TGTGCCAGCAGCTTAGGTGACAGGGTTCTACGAAATGAGCAGTTCTTC. This encodes CASSLGDRVLRNEQFF.

This clone was found a few times. V is TRBV7-9 and J is TRBJ2-7; possible D gene TRBD1, 5 bases. The CDR3 totals 14 residues. V was trimmed by 1 base and J by 6 bases, leaving 13 bases between them. The germline CDR1 and CDR2 sequences are SEHNR and FQNEAQ (reference sequence). The CDR3 coding sequence is TGTGCCAGCAGCTTAGTAGCAGGGAACGGCGAGCAGTACTTC. Amino acid sequence: CASSLVAGNGEQYF.

The chain joins TRBV29-1 to TRBJ1-2; D gene ambiguous. This CDR3 is 12 amino acids long. Per germline, CDR1 SQVTM and CDR2 ANQGSEA. The V gene lost 8 bases and the J gene lost 3 bases, with 13 bases spanning the gap. CDR3 amino acids: CSPHPYDYGYTF. The CDR3 DNA is TGCAGCCCACACCCTTATGACTATGGCTACACCTTC. The complete variable domain, with remaining parts taken from reference TRBV29-1 and TRBJ1-2, reads SAVISQKPSRDICQRGTSLTIQCQVDSQVTMMFWYRQQPGQSLTLIATANQGSEATYESGFVIDKFPISRPNLTFSTLTVSNMSPEDSSIYLCSPHPYDYGYTFGSGTRLTVV.

In its sample, this clone was seen once. Other DNA variants within this sample encode the same CDR3. The J gene is TRBJ1-1, the V gene TRBV4-1; 7 bases are shared with TRBD1. CDR1 is MGHRA, CDR2 YSYEKL, per germline. The junction had 5 bases not matched to a gene; V was cut back by 3 bases and J by 1 base. The CDR3 contains 15 residues. Written as DNA, the CDR3 is TGCGCCAGCAGCCAGGAGACAGGGACGAACACTGAAGCTTTCTTT. Protein sequence: CASSQETGTNTEAFF.

The CDR3 loop reads CASSVDRVNSPLHF. The CDR3 DNA reads as TGTGCCAGCAGCGTCGACAGGGTCAATTCACCCCTCCACTTT. The gene calls are TRBV5-4 and TRBJ1-6; TRBD1 matches at 7 bases. Germline values: CDR1 SGHNT, CDR2 YYREEE (reference sequence). V was pared by 4 bases and J by 7 bases, with 5 bases of the junction left unmatched. The CDR3 sequence is 14 residues long.

V gene TRBV7-2 combines with J gene TRBJ1-1, with 7 bases aligning to TRBD1. The CDR3 contains 14 residues. CDR1 is SGHTA and CDR2 is FQGNSA in the germline V gene. Trimming at V came to 4 bases and at J to 4 bases, leaving 6 bases not matched to a gene. CDR3 bases: TGTGCCAGCAGCTCGGGACAGCTGCTCACTGAAGCTTTCTTT. It yields the protein CASSSGQLLTEAFF. The complete variable domain, with remaining parts taken from reference TRBV7-2 and TRBJ1-1, reads GAGVSQSPSNKVTEKGKDVELRCDPISGHTALYWYRQSLGQGLEFLIYFQGNSAPDKSGLPSDRFSAERTGGSVSTLTIQRTQQEDSAVYLCASSSGQLLTEAFFGQGTRLTVV.

The chain employs TRBV7-8 and TRBJ1-4; D perhaps matches TRBD1 (6 bases). The CDR3 is 16 amino acids. Deletions cut 0 bases from V and 5 bases from J, with 13 bases between. Germline V gives CDR1 SGHVS, CDR2 FQNEAQ. For the CDR3, the DNA is TGTGCCAGCAGCTTAGCGGGCGGGGGCCCCAATGAAAAACTGTTTTTT. Encoded protein: CASSLAGGGPNEKLFF.

V is TRBV27 and J is TRBJ1-2; D is undetermined. CDR1 MNHEY and CDR2 SMNVEV come from the germline V gene (reference sequence). V lost 4 bases and J 1 base, leaving 7 bases between the germline ends. The CDR3 runs 13 residues. CDR3 loop: CASSSRLNYGYTF. CDR3 DNA sequence: TGTGCCAGCAGTTCTAGGCTTAACTATGGCTACACCTTC.

This rearrangement joins TRBV9 to TRBJ2-1; 7 nucleotides agree with TRBD2. Trimming cost V 1 base and J 7 bases; bases outside gene matches: 5. CDR1 and CDR2 from the germline V gene are SGDLS and YYNGEE. The length of the CDR3 is 14 residues. The CDR3 sequence is CASSVSGAGNEQFF. As DNA, the CDR3 is TGTGCCAGCAGCGTAAGCGGGGCCGGGAATGAGCAGTTCTTC.

V usage is TRBV27 and J usage is TRBJ1-2, with D perhaps TRBD1 (5 bases). The CDR3 runs 16 residues. The V end was cut by 5 bases, the J end by 8 bases, with 24 bases between. Germline V gene lookup returns CDR1 MNHEY and CDR2 SMNVEV (reference sequence). This CDR3 is CASSPSQGAHLMGYTF. DNA for the CDR3: TGTGCCAGCAGTCCCAGTCAGGGCGCGCATCTAATGGGCTACACCTTC.

The gene calls are TRBV10-3 and TRBJ1-2; 8 bases are shared with TRBD1. Germline CDR1 reads ENHRY; CDR2 reads SYGVKD. The CDR3 has 13 amino acids. Trimming took 3 bases from V and 10 from J; bases not matched to a gene: 7. The CDR3 loop is CAISDGTGLDYTF. The DNA of the CDR3 is TGTGCCATCAGTGATGGGACAGGTCTCGACTACACCTTC.

The V call is TRBV5-1, the J call TRBJ1-3, with TRBD1 identical over 7 bases. The CDR3 is made up of 16 amino acids. The V and J ends lost 4 bases and 0 bases, in that order; junction bases with no gene match: 7. CDR1 is SGHRS, CDR2 YFSETQ, per germline. The CDR3 nucleotides are TGCGCCAGCAGCCGCGGGACAGCTCTCTCTGGAAACACCATATATTTT. Protein product: CASSRGTALSGNTIYF.

The chain couples TRBV6-1 to TRBJ2-7; perhaps TRBD2 as D (6 bases). CDR1 and CDR2 from the germline V gene are MNHNS and SASEGT. V was cut by 1 base and J by 12 bases, with 13 bases left in between. This CDR3 region has 12 residues. The CDR3 region is CASSEEWAGLYF. Here the CDR3 DNA reads TGTGCCAGCAGTGAAGAATGGGCGGGATTGTACTTC.

J is TRBJ1-4 and V is TRBV6-5, with 8 bases aligning to TRBD1. The germline CDR1 and CDR2 sequences are MNHEY and SVGAGI. CDR3 size: 14 residues. V shed 4 bases and J 5 bases; nucleotides not matched to a gene: 3. The CDR3 bases are TGTGCCAGCAGTTTTGGACAGGGCAATGAAAAACTGTTTTTT. Protein: CASSFGQGNEKLFF.